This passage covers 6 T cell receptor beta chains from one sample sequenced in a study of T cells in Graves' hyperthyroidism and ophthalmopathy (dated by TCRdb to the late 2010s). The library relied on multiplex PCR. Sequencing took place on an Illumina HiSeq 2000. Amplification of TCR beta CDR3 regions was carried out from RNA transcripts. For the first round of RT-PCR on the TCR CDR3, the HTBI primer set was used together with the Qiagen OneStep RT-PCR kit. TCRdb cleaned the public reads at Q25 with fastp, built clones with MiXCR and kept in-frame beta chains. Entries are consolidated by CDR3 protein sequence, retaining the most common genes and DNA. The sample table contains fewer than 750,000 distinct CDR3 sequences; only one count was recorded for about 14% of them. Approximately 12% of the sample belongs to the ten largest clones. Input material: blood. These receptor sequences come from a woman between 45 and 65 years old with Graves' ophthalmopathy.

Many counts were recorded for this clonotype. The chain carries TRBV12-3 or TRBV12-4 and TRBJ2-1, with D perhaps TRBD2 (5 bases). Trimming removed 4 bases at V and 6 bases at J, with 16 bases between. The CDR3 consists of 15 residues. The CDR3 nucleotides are TGTGCCAGCAGTTCCCGTTCGGGAATGGTCAATGAGCAGTTCTTC. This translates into CASSSRSGMVNEQFF.

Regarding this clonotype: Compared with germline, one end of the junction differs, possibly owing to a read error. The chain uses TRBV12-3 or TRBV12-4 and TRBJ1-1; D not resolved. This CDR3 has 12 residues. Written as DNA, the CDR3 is TGTGCCAGCAGTTTACTAGTCACTGAAGTTTTCTTT. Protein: CASSLLVTEVFF.

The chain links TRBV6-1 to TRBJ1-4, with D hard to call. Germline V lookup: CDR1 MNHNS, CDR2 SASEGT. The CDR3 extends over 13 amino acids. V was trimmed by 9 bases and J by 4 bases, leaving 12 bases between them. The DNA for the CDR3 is TGTGCCAGTCGCTCGGGATTTAATGAAAAACTGTTTTTT. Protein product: CASRSGFNEKLFF.

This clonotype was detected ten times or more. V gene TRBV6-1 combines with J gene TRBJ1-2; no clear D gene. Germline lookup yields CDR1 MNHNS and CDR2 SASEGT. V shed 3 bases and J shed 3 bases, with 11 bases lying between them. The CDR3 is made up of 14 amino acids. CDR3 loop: CASSDPGIYYGYTF. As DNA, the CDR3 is TGTGCCAGCAGTGACCCCGGAATCTACTATGGCTACACCTTC.

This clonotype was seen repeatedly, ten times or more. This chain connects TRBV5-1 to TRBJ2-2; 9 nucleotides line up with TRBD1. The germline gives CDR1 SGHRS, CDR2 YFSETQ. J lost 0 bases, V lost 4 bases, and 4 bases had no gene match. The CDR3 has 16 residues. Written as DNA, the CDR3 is TGCGCCAGCAGCCGGACAGGGGCCACGAACACCGGGGAGCTGTTTTTT. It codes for CASSRTGATNTGELFF.

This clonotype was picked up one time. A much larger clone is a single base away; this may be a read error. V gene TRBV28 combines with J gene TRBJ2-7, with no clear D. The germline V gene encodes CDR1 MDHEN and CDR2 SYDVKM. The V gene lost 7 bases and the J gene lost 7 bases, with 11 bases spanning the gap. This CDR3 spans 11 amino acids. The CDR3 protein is CASTTPREQYF. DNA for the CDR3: TGTGCCAGCACCACCCCCCGGGAGCAGTACTTC.